The sequence of this T cell receptor (beta chain) was determined in a study of T-cell memory formation after mild COVID-19. This CDR3 contains 14 residues. Trimming shortened V by 2 bases and J by 5 bases, and 12 bases separated the two germline ends. Only a few counts were recorded for this clonotype. Its antigen remains unidentified. Study outcomes and limitations: While clones contracting from day 15 to 85 were balanced between CD4 and CD8, later expanders leaned CD4+. Of the contracting clones, CD4+ ones lay mainly in CM and EM, and CD8+ ones in EMRA. Day 37-peaking second-wave clones had unconfirmed SARS-CoV-2 specificity.

TCRdb itself ran the 5' RACE reads through MiXCR, one entry per CDR3 protein. The table includes under 110,000 distinct CDR3 sequences, about an eighth detected once. Sequencing input: PBMCs or a T cell subset sorted from them (not recorded which). The receptor comes from an adult woman who had mild COVID-19 (a few samples of this study predate the infection). Cell type and time point are not known. This sequence joins TRBV12-3 or TRBV12-4 and TRBJ1-1; maybe TRBD1 (5 bases). CDR3 DNA: TGTGCCAGCAGTTTATCCCAGGGTGGGACTGAAGCTTTCTTT. Translation: CASSLSQGGTEAFF.